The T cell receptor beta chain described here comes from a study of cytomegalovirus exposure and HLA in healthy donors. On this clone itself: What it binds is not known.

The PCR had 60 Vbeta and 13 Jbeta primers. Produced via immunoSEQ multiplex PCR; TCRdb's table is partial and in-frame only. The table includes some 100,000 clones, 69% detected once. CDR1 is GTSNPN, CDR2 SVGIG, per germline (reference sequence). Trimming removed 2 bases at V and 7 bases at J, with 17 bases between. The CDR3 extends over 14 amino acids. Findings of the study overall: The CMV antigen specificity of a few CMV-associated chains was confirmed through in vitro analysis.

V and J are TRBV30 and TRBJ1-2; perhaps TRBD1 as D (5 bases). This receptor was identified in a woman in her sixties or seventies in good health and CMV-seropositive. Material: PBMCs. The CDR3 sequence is CAWSPREGSGGYTF. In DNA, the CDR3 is TGTGCCTGGAGTCCCCGGGAGGGGAGCGGTGGCTACACCTTC.